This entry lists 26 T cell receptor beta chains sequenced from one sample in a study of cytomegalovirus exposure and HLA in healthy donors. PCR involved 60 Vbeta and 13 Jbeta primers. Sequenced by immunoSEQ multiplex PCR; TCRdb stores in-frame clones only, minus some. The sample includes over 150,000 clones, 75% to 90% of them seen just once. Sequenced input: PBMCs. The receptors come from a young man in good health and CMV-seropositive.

The CDR3 is CASSDWTATNEKLFF. For the CDR3, the DNA is TGTGCCAGCAGTGACTGGACTGCAACTAATGAAAAACTGTTTTTT. This chain connects TRBV2 to TRBJ1-4, with D unresolved. The germline V and J ends were trimmed by 3 bases and 0 bases, with 8 bases remaining between them. The V gene's germline CDR1 is SNHLY and CDR2 FYNNEI. CDR3 size: 15 residues.

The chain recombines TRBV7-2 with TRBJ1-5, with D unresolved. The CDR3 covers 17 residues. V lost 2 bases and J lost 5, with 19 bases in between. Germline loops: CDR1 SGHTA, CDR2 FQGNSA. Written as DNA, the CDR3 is TGTGCCAGCAGCTTAAGCTCTCTGGTCCGAGTCGATCAGCCCCAGCATTTT. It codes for CASSLSSLVRVDQPQHF.

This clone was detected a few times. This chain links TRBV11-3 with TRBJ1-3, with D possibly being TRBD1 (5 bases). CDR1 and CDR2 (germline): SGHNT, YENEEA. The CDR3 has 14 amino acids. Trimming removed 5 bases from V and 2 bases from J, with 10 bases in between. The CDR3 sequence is CASSPGLTGNTIYF. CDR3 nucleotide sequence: TGTGCCAGCAGCCCGGGACTGACTGGAAACACCATATATTTT.

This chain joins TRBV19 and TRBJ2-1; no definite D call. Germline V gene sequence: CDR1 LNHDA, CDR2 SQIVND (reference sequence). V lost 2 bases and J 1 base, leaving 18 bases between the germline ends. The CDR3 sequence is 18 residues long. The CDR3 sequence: CASSIRPSDPVSYNEQFF. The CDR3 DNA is TGTGCCAGTAGTATAAGGCCCAGCGACCCTGTTTCCTACAATGAGCAGTTCTTC.

CDR3 in amino acids: CASSYSGGLPYNEQFF. DNA for the CDR3: TGTGCCAGCAGTTACTCGGGGGGGCTCCCCTACAATGAGCAGTTCTTC. The chain uses TRBV6-5 and TRBJ2-1; D might be TRBD2 (7 bases). Germline V gene lookup returns CDR1 MNHEY and CDR2 SVGAGI. The V end was cut by 0 bases, the J end by 2 bases, with 11 bases between. The CDR3 has 16 amino acids.

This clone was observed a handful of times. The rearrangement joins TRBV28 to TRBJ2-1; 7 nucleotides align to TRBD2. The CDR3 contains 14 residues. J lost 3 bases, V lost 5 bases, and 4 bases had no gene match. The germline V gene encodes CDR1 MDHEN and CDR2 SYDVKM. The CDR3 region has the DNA TGTGCCAGCAGTCTTCTAGCGGTCTACAATGAGCAGTTCTTC. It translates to CASSLLAVYNEQFF.

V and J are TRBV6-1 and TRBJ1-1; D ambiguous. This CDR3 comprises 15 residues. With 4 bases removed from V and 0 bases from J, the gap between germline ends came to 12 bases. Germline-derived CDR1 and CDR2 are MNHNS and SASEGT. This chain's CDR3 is CASSGSVFMNTEAFF. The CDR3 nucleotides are TGTGCCAGCAGTGGGTCAGTCTTCATGAACACTGAAGCTTTCTTT.

The CDR3 region is CASSLTSGSVYNEQFF. CDR3 sequence (DNA): TGTGCCAGCAGTTTGACTAGCGGGAGTGTATACAATGAGCAGTTCTTC. The chain is built from TRBV27 and TRBJ2-1, with 12 bases identical to TRBD2. This CDR3 has 16 amino acids. V shed 3 bases, J shed 4 bases, and the junction held 4 bases outside the gene matches. Germline assignment: CDR1 MNHEY and CDR2 SMNVEV (reference sequence).

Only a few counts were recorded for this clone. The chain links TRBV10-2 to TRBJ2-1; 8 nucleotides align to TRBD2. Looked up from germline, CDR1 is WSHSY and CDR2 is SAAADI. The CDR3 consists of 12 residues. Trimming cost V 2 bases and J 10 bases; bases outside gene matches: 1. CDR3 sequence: CASSEGGREQFF. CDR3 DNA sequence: TGCGCCAGCAGTGAGGGCGGGAGGGAGCAGTTCTTC.

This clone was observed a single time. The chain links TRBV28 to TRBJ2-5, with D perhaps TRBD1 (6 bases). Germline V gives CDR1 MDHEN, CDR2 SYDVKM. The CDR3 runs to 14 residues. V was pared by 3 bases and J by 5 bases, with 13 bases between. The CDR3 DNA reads TGTGCCAGCAGTTTTCTACAGGGACGGGAGACCCAGTACTTC. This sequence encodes CASSFLQGRETQYF.

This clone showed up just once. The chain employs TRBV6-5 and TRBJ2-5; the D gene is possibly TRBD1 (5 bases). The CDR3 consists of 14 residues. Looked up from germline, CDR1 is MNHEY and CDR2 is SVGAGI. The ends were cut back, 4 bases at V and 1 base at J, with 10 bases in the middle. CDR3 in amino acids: CASSWVGPQETQYF. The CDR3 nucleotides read TGTGCCAGCAGTTGGGTGGGGCCCCAAGAGACCCAGTACTTC.

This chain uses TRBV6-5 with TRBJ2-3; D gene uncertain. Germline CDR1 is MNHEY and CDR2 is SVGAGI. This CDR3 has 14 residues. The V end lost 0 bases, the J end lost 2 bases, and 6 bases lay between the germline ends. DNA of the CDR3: TGTGCCAGCAGTTACTCGAGGAACACAGATACGCAGTATTTT. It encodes CASSYSRNTDTQYF.

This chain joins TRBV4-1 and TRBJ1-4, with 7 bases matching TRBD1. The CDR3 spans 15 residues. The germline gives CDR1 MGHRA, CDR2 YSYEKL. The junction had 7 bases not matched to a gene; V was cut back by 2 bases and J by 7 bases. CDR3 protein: CASSQWTGLTEKLFF. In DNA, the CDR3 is TGCGCCAGCAGCCAATGGACAGGTTTAACTGAAAAACTGTTTTTT.

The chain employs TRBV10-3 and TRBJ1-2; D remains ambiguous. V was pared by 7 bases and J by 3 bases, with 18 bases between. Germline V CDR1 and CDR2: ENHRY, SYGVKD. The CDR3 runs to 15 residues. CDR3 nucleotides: TGTGCCATCAATGACAAGGAGGCTGGGGACTATGGCTACACCTTC. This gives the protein CAINDKEAGDYGYTF.

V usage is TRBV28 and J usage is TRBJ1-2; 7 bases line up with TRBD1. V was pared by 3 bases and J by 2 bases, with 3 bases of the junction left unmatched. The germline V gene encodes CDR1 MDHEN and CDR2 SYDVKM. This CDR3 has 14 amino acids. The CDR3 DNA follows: TGTGCCAGCAGTTTCGGGACAGAGAACTATGGCTACACCTTC. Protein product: CASSFGTENYGYTF.

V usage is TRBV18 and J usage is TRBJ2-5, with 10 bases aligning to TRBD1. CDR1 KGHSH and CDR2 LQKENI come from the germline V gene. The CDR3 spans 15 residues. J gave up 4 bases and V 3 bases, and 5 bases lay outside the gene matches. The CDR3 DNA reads TGTGCCAGCTCACCGAGACAGGGGGCTGGAGAGACCCAGTACTTC. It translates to CASSPRQGAGETQYF.

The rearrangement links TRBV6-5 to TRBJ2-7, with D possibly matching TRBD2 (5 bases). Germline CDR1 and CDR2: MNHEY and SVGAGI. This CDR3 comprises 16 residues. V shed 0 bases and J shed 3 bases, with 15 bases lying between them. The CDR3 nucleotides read TGTGCCAGCAGTTACTCGAAGCCCGGGGAGTACTACGAGCAGTACTTC. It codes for CASSYSKPGEYYEQYF.

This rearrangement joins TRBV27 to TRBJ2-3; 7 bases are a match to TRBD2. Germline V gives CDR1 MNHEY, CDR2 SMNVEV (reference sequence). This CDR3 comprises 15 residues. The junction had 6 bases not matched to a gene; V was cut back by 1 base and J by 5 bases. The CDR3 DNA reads TGTGCCAGCAGTTTATGGGGCGGGAGTGTAGATACGCAGTATTTT. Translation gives CASSLWGGSVDTQYF.

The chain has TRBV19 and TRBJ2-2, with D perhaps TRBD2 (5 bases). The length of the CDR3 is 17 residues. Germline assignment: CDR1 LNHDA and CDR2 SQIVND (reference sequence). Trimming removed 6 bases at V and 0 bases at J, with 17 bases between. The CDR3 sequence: CASRINHWGANTGELFF. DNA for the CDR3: TGTGCCAGTAGGATCAACCACTGGGGAGCGAACACCGGGGAGCTGTTTTTT.

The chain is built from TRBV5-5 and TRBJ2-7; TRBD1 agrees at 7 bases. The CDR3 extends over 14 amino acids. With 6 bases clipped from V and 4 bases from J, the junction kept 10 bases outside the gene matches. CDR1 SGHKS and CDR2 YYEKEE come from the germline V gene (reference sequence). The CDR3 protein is CASNSQGTEYEQYF. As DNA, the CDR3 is TGTGCCAGCAACTCCCAGGGGACAGAATACGAGCAGTACTTC.

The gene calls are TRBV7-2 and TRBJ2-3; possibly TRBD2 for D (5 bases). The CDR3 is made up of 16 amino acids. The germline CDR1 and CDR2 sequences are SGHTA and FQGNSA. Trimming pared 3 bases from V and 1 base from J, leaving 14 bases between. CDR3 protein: CASSLTLASRTDTQYF. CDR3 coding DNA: TGTGCCAGCAGCTTGACTCTAGCCAGTCGCACAGATACGCAGTATTTT.

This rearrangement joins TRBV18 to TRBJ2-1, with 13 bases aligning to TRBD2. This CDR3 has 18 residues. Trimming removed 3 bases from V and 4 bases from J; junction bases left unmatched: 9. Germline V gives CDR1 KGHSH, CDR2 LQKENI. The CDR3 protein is CASSPLTSGRAMYNEQFF. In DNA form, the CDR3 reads TGTGCCAGCTCACCTCTTACTAGCGGGAGGGCAATGTACAATGAGCAGTTCTTC.

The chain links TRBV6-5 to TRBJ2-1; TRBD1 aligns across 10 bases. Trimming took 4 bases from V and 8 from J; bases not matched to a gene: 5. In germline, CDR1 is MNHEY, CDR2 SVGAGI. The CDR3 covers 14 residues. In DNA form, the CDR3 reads TGTGCCAGCAGTTCACCGGGACAGGGGCATGAGCAGTTCTTC. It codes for CASSSPGQGHEQFF.

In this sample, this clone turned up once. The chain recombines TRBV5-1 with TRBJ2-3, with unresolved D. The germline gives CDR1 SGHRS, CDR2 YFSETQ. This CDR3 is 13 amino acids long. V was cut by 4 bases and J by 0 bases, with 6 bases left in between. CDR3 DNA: TGCGCCAGCAGCCCCGTTAGCACAGATACGCAGTATTTT. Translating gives CASSPVSTDTQYF.

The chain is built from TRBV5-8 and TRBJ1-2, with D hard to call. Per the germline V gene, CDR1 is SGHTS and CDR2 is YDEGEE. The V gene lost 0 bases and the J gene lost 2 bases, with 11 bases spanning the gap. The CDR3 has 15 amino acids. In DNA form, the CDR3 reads TGTGCCAGCAGCTTGGGGCGGGTGGTCAACTATGGCTACACCTTC. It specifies CASSLGRVVNYGYTF.

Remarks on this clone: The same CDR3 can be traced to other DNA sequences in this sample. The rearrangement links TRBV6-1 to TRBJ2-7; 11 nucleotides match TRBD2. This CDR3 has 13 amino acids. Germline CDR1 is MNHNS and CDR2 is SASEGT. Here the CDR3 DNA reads TGTGCGTCCGGGACTAGCGGAACCTACGAGCAGTACTTC. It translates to CASGTSGTYEQYF.